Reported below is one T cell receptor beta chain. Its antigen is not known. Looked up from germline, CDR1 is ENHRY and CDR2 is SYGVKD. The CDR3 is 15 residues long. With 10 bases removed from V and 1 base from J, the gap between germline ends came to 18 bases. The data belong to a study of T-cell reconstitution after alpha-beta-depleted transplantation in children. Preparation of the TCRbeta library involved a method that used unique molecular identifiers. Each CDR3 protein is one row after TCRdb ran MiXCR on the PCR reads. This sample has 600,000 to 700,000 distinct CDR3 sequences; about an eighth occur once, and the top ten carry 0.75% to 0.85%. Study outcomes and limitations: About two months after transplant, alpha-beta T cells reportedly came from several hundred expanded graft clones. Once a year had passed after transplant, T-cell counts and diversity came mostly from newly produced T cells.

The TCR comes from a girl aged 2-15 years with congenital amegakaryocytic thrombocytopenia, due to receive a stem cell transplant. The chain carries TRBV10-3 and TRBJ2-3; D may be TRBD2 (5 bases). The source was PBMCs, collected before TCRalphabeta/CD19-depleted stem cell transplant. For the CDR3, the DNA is TGTGCCACGACCACCCGGAGCGGAGGCACAGATACGCAGTATTTT. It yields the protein CATTTRSGGTDTQYF.